This TCR beta chain was captured by sequencing in a study of CD8+CD57+ T cells in acquired aplastic anemia. Study-wide findings and caveats: Researchers reported that CD8+ Simpson's diversity was not significantly different in patients versus controls.

Comment on this clonotype: What it binds is not known.

TCR beta VDJ and CDR3 were profiled, and genomic DNA was the template. TCRdb used MiXCR to reprocess the reads, holding one entry per CDR3 protein. Here the sample spans about 220,000 distinct CDR3 sequences, 34% being singletons. V shed 5 bases and J shed 3 bases, with 17 bases lying between them. The CDR3 loop spans 14 amino acids. CDR1 is SQVTM and CDR2 is ANQGSEA in the germline V gene. The sample consisted of sorted CD4+, CD8+, or CD8+CD57+ T cells (not recorded which) from PBMCs. The clonotype comes from a human donor in good health, serving as a control. The chain has TRBV29-1 and TRBJ2-7; D is perhaps TRBD2 (6 bases). As DNA, the CDR3 is TGCAGCGTTCTCGGGACTTTCTCACGCTACGAGCAGTACTTC. It codes for CSVLGTFSRYEQYF.